This T cell receptor (beta chain) was observed in a study of regulatory T cells in long-lasting Graves disease. In the case of this clonotype: The antigen is undetermined.

Per germline, CDR1 SGHAT and CDR2 FQNNGV. V lost 7 bases, J lost 2 bases, and 13 bases lay in between. There are 14 residues in the CDR3. Notes on the study in general: Persistent patients shared more public clonotypes (2,741) than new patients (roughly 970).

Indicated time point: newly diagnosed GD, antithyroid drugs for less than 3 months. PBMCs were the source of the RNA used for TCR sequencing. Investigators report Graves' disease was diagnosed under American Thyroid Association guidelines. From an endocrinology department in Xi'an, China, came the patients. Assembly of TCR beta libraries relied on iRepertoire HTBI primers together with Arm-PCR of CDR3 regions. TCRdb passed the multiplex PCR reads through MiXCR, listing each CDR3 protein once. The table records 400,000 to 450,000 distinct CDR3 sequences, about a sixth of them present only once. Another study also made use of these data, one on T cells in Graves' hyperthyroidism and ophthalmopathy.

Source: peripheral blood mononuclear cells (PBMCs), taken at new diagnosis, from a patient treated with antithyroid drugs. The receptor was isolated from a woman aged 25 to 45 with Graves disease. This chain connects TRBV11-2 to TRBJ2-3; D is unresolved. The chain's CDR3 is CASTLESNTDTQYF. The CDR3 region has the DNA TGTGCCAGCACCCTAGAGTCAAACACAGATACGCAGTATTTT. Full variable domain (remainder filled in from reference TRBV11-2 and TRBJ2-3): EAGVAQSPRYKIIEKRQSVAFWCNPISGHATLYWYQQILGQGPKLLIQFQNNGVVDDSQLPKDRFSAERLKGVDSTLKIQPAKLEDSAVYLCASTLESNTDTQYFGPGTRLTVL.